Presented here are 5 T cell receptor beta chains from one specimen sequenced in a study. TCRdb analysed the RT-PCR reads with MiXCR anew, one entry per CDR3 protein. The data contain almost 700,000 distinct CDR3 sequences, 14% of them singletons. Sequencing was carried out using memory CD4+ T cells from blood. Receptors were obtained from a female donor in good health, serving as a healthy control.

This clonotype was seen more than once but under ten times. The chain couples TRBV5-6 to TRBJ1-1; D gene ambiguous. V lost 0 bases and J 4 bases, leaving 7 bases between the germline ends. There are 13 residues in the CDR3. Germline V gene sequence: CDR1 SGHDT, CDR2 YYEEEE. The CDR3 region has the DNA TGTGCCAGCAGCTTGGGGTATGCCACTGAAGCTTTCTTT. Translating gives CASSLGYATEAFF.

The sample holds many counts of this clonotype. This chain connects TRBV20-1 to TRBJ2-7; TRBD1 aligns across 7 bases. The CDR3 is 15 residues long. Trimming at V came to 5 bases and at J to 0 bases, leaving 10 bases not matched to a gene. Germline-derived CDR1 and CDR2 are DFQATT and SNEGSKA (reference sequence). The CDR3 nucleotides read TGCAGTGCTCCACCCAGACAGGGTAGCTCCTACGAGCAGTACTTC. It encodes CSAPPRQGSSYEQYF.

This clonotype was seen many times. The V call is TRBV20-1, the J call TRBJ2-5, with TRBD1 as a possible D gene (5 bases). Trimming shortened V by 3 bases and J by 2 bases, and 19 bases separated the two germline ends. Germline-derived CDR1 and CDR2 are DFQATT and SNEGSKA (reference sequence). CDR3 size: 16 residues. The CDR3 coding sequence is TGCAGTGCTAGCGATAGACAGAGACTTAGTCAAGAGACCCAGTACTTC. This gives the protein CSASDRQRLSQETQYF.

This clonotype was counted many times. The V and J genes are TRBV29-1 and TRBJ2-7; D is possibly TRBD1 or TRBD2 (5 bases each). The germline V gene encodes CDR1 SQVTM and CDR2 ANQGSEA. The CDR3 contains 15 residues. The CDR3 reads CRCRDGRAGAYEQYF. CDR3 in DNA: TGCAGATGTCGGGACGGCCGGGCTGGGGCCTACGAGCAGTACTTC.

V gene TRBV20-1 combines with J gene TRBJ2-5; D unresolved. CDR3 length: 13 amino acids. V was shortened by 2 bases and J by 1 base, with 8 bases between the two germline ends. CDR1 and CDR2 (germline): DFQATT, SNEGSKA (reference sequence). The CDR3 here is CSARQVLQETQYF. As DNA, the CDR3 is TGCAGTGCTAGACAGGTGCTCCAAGAGACCCAGTACTTC.